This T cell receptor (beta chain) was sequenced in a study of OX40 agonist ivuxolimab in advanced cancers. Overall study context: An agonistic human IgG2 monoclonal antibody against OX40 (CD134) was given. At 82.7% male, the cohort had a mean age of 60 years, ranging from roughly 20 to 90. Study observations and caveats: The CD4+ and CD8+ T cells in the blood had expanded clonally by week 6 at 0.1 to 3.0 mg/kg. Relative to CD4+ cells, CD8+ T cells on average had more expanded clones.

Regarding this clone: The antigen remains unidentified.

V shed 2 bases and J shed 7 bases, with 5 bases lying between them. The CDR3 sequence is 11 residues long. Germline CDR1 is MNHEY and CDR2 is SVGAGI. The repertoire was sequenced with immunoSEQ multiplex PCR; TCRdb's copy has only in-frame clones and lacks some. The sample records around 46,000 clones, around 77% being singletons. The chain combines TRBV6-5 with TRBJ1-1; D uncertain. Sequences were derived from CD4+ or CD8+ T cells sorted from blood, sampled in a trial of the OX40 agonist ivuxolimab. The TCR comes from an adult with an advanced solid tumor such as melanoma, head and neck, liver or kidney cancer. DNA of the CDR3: TGTGCCAGCAGTTACCAAGGTGAAGCTTTCTTT. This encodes CASSYQGEAFF.